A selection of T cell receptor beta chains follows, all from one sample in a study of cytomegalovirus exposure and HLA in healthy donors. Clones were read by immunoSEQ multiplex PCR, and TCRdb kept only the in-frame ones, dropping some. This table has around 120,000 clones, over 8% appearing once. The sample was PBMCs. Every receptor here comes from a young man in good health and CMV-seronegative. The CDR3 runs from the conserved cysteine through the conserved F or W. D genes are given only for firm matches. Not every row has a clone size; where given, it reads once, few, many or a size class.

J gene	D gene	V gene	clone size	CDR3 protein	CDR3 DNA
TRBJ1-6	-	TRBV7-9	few	CASSSQAARESPLHF	TGTGCCAGCAGCTCCCAGGCCGCCCGAGAATCACCCCTCCACTTT
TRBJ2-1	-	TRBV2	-	CASSVGANEQFF	TGTGCCAGCAGTGTGGGAGCCAATGAGCAGTTCTTC
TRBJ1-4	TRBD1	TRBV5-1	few	CASKPQPGQGGLKLFF	TGCGCCAGCAAGCCCCAGCCGGGACAGGGCGGTCTAAAACTGTTTTTT
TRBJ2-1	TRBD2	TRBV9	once	CASRSPGRENEQFF	TGTGCCAGCAGGTCCCCCGGGAGGGAGAATGAGCAGTTCTTC
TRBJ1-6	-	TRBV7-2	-	CASSLVSGGVSYNSPLHF	TGTGCCAGCAGCTTAGTTTCGGGGGGCGTCTCCTATAATTCACCCCTCCACTTT
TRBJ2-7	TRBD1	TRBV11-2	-	CASSLGTGDLYEQYF	TGTGCCAGCAGCCTAGGGACAGGGGACCTCTACGAGCAGTACTTC
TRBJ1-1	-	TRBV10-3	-	CAISESTGQRTEAFF	TGTGCCATCAGTGAGTCTACAGGGCAGCGCACTGAAGCTTTCTTT
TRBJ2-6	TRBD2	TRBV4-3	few	CASSQEGGYGANVLTF	TGCGCCAGCAGCCAAGAGGGGGGGTACGGGGCCAACGTCCTGACTTTC
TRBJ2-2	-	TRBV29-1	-	CSVEDREELFF	TGCAGCGTTGAAGACAGGGAGGAGCTGTTTTTT
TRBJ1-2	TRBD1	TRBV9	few	CASSVEPRGSYSYTF	TGTGCCAGCAGCGTAGAACCCAGGGGGTCATATAGCTACACCTTC
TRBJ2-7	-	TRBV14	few	CASSQVPGGYEQYF	TGTGCCAGCAGCCAAGTACCCGGAGGCTACGAGCAGTACTTC
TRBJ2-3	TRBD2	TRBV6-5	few	CASSNSAPGGGTQYF	TGTGCCAGCAGCAATAGTGCACCGGGGGGAGGCACGCAGTATTTT
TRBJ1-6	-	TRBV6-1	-	CASSGYSYNSPLHF	TGTGCCAGCAGTGGTTACTCCTATAATTCACCCCTCCACTTT
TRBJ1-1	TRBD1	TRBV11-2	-	CASSLGQGNTEAFF	TGTGCCAGCAGCCTGGGACAGGGGAACACTGAAGCTTTCTTT
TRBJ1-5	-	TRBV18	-	CASSPEGFQNQPQHF	TGTGCCAGCTCACCGGAGGGGTTCCAGAATCAGCCCCAGCATTTT
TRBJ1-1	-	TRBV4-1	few	CASSQFYPTEAFF	TGCGCCAGCAGCCAATTCTACCCCACTGAAGCTTTCTTT
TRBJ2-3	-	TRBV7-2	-	CASSLAGTTDTQYF	TGTGCCAGCAGCTTAGCGGGGACAACAGATACGCAGTATTTT
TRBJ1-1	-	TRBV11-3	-	CASAPGGKNTEAFF	TGTGCCAGCGCGCCGGGGGGCAAGAACACTGAAGCTTTCTTT
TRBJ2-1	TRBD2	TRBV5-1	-	CASSRLANEQFF	TGCGCCAGCAGCCGACTAGCCAATGAGCAGTTCTTC
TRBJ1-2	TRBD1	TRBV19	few	CASSADRGSYGYTF	TGTGCCAGTAGTGCGGACAGGGGGAGTTATGGCTACACCTTC
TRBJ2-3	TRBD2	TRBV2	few	CASRTGGAASTDTQYF	TGTGCCAGCAGAACGGGGGGGGCTGCTAGCACAGATACGCAGTATTTT
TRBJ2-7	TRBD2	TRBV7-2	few	CASSLARASGYYEQYF	TGTGCCAGCAGCTTAGCGCGGGCTAGCGGATACTACGAGCAGTACTTC
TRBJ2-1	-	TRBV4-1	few	CASSQDPEGDEQFF	TGCGCCAGCAGCCAAGATCCAGAGGGAGATGAGCAGTTCTTC
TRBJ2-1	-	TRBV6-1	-	CASSEDGRWRNAYNEQFF	TGTGCCAGCAGTGAAGACGGCCGGTGGAGGAACGCCTACAATGAGCAGTTCTTC
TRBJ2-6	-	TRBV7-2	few	CASSFSISGANVLTF	TGTGCCAGCAGCTTCTCTATCTCTGGGGCCAACGTCCTGACTTTC
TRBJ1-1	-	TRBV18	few	CASSPNRVMNTEAFF	TGTGCCAGCTCACCAAACAGGGTCATGAACACTGAAGCTTTCTTT
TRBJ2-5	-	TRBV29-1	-	CSVEESTRGETQYF	TGCAGCGTTGAAGAATCGACCCGAGGAGAGACCCAGTACTTC
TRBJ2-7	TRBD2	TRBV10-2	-	CASTHGSTSANEQYF	TGCGCCAGCACCCACGGCTCAACTAGCGCCAACGAGCAGTACTTC
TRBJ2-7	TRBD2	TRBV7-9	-	CASSSVEAGVSYEQYF	TGTGCCAGCAGCTCCGTTGAAGCGGGGGTCTCCTACGAGCAGTACTTC
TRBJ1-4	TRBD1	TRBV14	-	CASSLGQGGKLFF	TGTGCCAGCAGTCTGGGACAGGGCGGAAAACTGTTTTTT
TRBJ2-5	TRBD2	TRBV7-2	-	CASSGRSSAGGYETQYF	TGTGCCAGCAGCGGACGAAGTTCGGCGGGGGGCTATGAGACCCAGTACTTC
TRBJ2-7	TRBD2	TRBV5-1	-	CASARQLAGGEQYF	TGCGCCAGCGCCCGCCAGCTAGCGGGAGGCGAGCAGTACTTC
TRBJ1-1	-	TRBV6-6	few	CASSYRGEGTEAFF	TGTGCCAGCAGTTACAGAGGGGAGGGGACTGAAGCTTTCTTT
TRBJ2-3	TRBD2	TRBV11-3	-	CASSFLGGRATDTQYF	TGTGCCAGCAGCTTTCTGGGCGGGAGGGCCACAGATACGCAGTATTTT
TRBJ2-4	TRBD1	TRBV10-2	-	CASSLGQGLTKNIQYF	TGCGCCAGCAGCTTGGGACAGGGATTAACCAAAAACATTCAGTACTTC
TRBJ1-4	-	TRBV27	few	CASSLAGAGEKLFF	TGTGCCAGCAGTTTAGCGGGGGCTGGGGAAAAACTGTTTTTT
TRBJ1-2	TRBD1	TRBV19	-	CASSLLQGALYGYTF	TGTGCCAGTAGTCTACTACAGGGGGCGTTGTATGGCTACACCTTC
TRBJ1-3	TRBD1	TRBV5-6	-	CASSHGTGSRNTIYF	TGTGCCAGCAGCCACGGGACAGGTAGCCGAAACACCATATATTTT
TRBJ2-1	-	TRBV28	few	CASSAGTSPFSKQFF	TGTGCCAGCAGTGCCGGGACAAGCCCGTTTTCGAAGCAGTTCTTC
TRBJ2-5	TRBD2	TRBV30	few	CACAGGPGETQYF	TGTGCCTGCGCGGGGGGACCCGGGGAGACCCAGTACTTC
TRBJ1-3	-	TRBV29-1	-	CSVETVRNTIYF	TGCAGCGTTGAGACAGTGAGAAACACCATATATTTT
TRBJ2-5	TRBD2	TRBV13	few	CASSSGLAGEETQYF	TGTGCCAGCAGCTCCGGACTAGCGGGAGAAGAGACCCAGTACTTC
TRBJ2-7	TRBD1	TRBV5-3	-	CARSGTGTDHSYEQYF	TGTGCCAGAAGCGGTACCGGGACAGATCACTCCTACGAGCAGTACTTC
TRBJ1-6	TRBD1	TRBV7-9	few	CASSPRDRRNSPLHF	TGTGCCAGCAGCCCGCGGGACAGGAGGAATTCACCCCTCCACTTT
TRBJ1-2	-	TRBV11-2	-	CASSLGGNRGLNYGYTF	TGTGCCAGCAGCTTAGGGGGGAATCGGGGGTTAAACTATGGCTACACCTTC
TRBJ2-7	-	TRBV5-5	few	CASRDNSYEQYF	TGTGCCAGCAGGGACAACTCCTACGAGCAGTACTTC
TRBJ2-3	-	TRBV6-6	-	CASSGADTDTQYF	TGTGCCAGCAGTGGGGCCGACACAGATACGCAGTATTTT
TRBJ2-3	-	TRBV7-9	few	CASSLSPGTDTQYF	TGTGCCAGCAGCTTAAGTCCGGGCACAGATACGCAGTATTTT
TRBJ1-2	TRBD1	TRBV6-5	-	CASNTGGYGYTF	TGTGCCAGCAACACAGGGGGCTATGGCTACACCTTC
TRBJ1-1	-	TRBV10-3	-	CAIRGALTEAFF	TGTGCCATCCGTGGGGCCCTCACTGAAGCTTTCTTT
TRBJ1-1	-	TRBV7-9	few	CASSLGTALLNTEAFF	TGTGCCAGCAGCTTAGGCACAGCCCTCTTGAACACTGAAGCTTTCTTT
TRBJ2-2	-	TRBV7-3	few	CASSPTPRDYTGELFF	TGTGCCAGCAGCCCAACCCCGCGGGATTACACCGGGGAGCTGTTTTTT
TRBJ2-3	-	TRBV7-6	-	CASSLGTGGSTDTQYF	TGTGCCAGCAGCTTAGGAACCGGGGGATCCACAGATACGCAGTATTTT
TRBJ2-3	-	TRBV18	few	CASSPSDTQYF	TGTGCCAGCTCACCAAGCGATACGCAGTATTTT